The 9 T cell receptor beta chains below were found in one sample sequenced in a study of human T cells and chemical hapten exposure. TCRdb reprocessed the 5' RACE reads with MiXCR, giving one entry per CDR3 protein. The table has about 120,000 distinct CDR3 sequences, roughly 19% seen once. Whole blood, unfractionated, served as the material for total RNA extraction. These receptor sequences come from a human donor in good health.

The rearrangement joins TRBV3-1 to TRBJ1-5; D is uncertain. Trimming left V 6 bases short and J 0 bases short, with 15 bases between. CDR1 LGHDT and CDR2 YNNKEL come from the germline V gene (reference sequence). The CDR3 has 16 amino acids. CDR3 residues: CASSLVGRDSNQPQHF. Written as DNA, the CDR3 is TGTGCCAGCAGTTTAGTCGGACGGGATAGCAATCAGCCCCAGCATTTT. The full variable domain, in which reference TRBV3-1 and TRBJ1-5 provide the parts outside the CDR3, is DTAVSQTPKYLVTQMGNDKSIKCEQNLGHDTMYWYKQDSKKFLKIMFSYNNKELIINETVPNRFSPKSPDKAHLNLHINSLELGDSAVYFCASSLVGRDSNQPQHFGDGTRLSIL.

The chain recombines TRBV7-6 with TRBJ1-4; 7 positions agree with TRBD1. V lost 4 bases and J lost 7; bases outside the gene matches: 15. The germline CDR1 and CDR2 sequences are SGHVS and FNYEAQ. The CDR3 runs to 17 residues. The CDR3 loop is CASSSRIDRVRSEKLFF. CDR3 DNA sequence: TGTGCCAGCAGCTCCCGAATTGACAGGGTACGGAGTGAAAAACTGTTTTTT.

The V gene is TRBV18, the J gene TRBJ1-4, with D possibly being TRBD1 (5 bases). In germline, CDR1 is KGHSH, CDR2 LQKENI. CDR3 length: 16 amino acids. V was cut by 2 bases and J by 0 bases, with 10 bases left in between. The CDR3, as DNA: TGTGCCAGCTCACCAGAAAGGGGCGCAACTAATGAAAAACTGTTTTTT. Its translation is CASSPERGATNEKLFF.

The sample holds a few counts of this clonotype. The rearrangement links TRBV20-1 to TRBJ2-1; D is unresolved. V lost 4 bases, J lost 2 bases, and 12 bases lay in between. This CDR3 has 14 residues. CDR1 is DFQATT, CDR2 SNEGSKA, per germline (reference sequence). The CDR3 region has the DNA TGCAGTGCTACCCGAAGTGGCACCTACAATGAGCAGTTCTTC. Its translation: CSATRSGTYNEQFF.

J is TRBJ2-1 and V is TRBV18; 8 positions match TRBD2. The J segment lost 8 bases and the V segment lost 2 bases, leaving 17 bases of the junction unmatched. The V gene's germline CDR1 is KGHSH and CDR2 LQKENI. CDR3 length equals 18 residues. The CDR3 protein is CASSPVVRGSGSAYEQFF. In DNA form, the CDR3 reads TGTGCCAGCTCACCAGTGGTAAGGGGAAGCGGGAGTGCCTATGAGCAGTTCTTC. Supplemented by reference TRBV18 and TRBJ2-1, the full variable domain reads NAGVMQNPRHLVRRRGQEARLRCSPMKGHSHVYWYRQLPEEGLKFMVYLQKENIIDESGMPKERFSAEFPKEGPSILRIQQVVRGDSAAYFCASSPVVRGSGSAYEQFFGPGTRLTVL.

This clonotype was observed a few times. The chain has TRBV28 and TRBJ2-1; D might be TRBD2 (6 bases). With 8 bases removed from V and 5 bases from J, the gap between germline ends came to 16 bases. This CDR3 is built from 14 residues. CDR1 and CDR2 from the germline V gene are MDHEN and SYDVKM. The CDR3 sequence: CASVPLSGDNEQFF. Written as DNA, the CDR3 is TGTGCCAGCGTCCCTCTATCGGGGGACAATGAGCAGTTCTTC.

The chain employs TRBV28 and TRBJ1-4, with D possibly TRBD1 on 6 matching bases. Germline values: CDR1 MDHEN, CDR2 SYDVKM. CDR3 size: 15 residues. V was pared by 5 bases and J by 8 bases, with 18 bases between. The CDR3 DNA sequence: TGTGCCAGCAGTCCGTCCGGGACATTAAACGAAAAACTGTTTTTT. This codes for CASSPSGTLNEKLFF.

The CDR3 sequence is CASSAHTGTDTQYF. CDR3 nucleotides: TGTGCCAGCAGCGCCCACACTGGGACAGATACGCAGTATTTT. The rearrangement joins TRBV5-4 to TRBJ2-3; D ambiguous. Germline V gives CDR1 SGHNT, CDR2 YYREEE (reference sequence). The CDR3 consists of 14 residues. Trimming took off 4 bases at V and 3 bases at J, with 12 bases between the two ends.

This clonotype showed up just a few times. The rearrangement joins TRBV10-3 to TRBJ2-5; 10 bases agree with TRBD2. CDR1 and CDR2 (germline): ENHRY, SYGVKD. The CDR3 spans 15 residues. V lost 2 bases and J lost 3; bases outside the gene matches: 3. The CDR3 DNA reads as TGTGCCATCAGTGAGCTTAGCGGGAGGAAAGAGACCCAGTACTTC. Residues: CAISELSGRKETQYF.